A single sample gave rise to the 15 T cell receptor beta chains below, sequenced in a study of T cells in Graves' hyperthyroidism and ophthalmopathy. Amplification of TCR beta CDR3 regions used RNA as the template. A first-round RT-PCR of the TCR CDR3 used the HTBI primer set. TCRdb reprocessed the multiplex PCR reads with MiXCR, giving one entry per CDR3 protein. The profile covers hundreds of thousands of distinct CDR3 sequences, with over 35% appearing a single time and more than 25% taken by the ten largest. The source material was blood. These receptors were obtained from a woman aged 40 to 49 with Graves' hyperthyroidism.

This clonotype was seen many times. In nucleotides, the CDR3 is TGCAGCGTTGAAGAGACAGGGCTATGGGACGAGCAGTACTTC. Its translation: CSVEETGLWDEQYF. The gene calls are TRBV29-1 and TRBJ2-7, with TRBD1 identical over 7 bases. The CDR3 spans 14 residues. With V trimmed by 0 bases and J by 5 bases, 7 bases remained unmatched. In germline, CDR1 is SQVTM, CDR2 ANQGSEA.

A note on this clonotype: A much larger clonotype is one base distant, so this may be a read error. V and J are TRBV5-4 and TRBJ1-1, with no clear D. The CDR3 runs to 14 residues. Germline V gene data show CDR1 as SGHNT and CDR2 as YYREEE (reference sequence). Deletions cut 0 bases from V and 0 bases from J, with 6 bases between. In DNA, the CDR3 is TGTGCCAGCAGCTTGGAACAGTTGAACACTGAAGCTTTCTTT. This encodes CASSLEQLNTEAFF.

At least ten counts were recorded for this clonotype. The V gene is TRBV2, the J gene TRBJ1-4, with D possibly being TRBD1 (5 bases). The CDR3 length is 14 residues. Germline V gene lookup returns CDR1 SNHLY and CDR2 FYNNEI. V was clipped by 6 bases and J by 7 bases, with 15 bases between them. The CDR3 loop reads CASRRGLFSEKLFF. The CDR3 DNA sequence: TGTGCCAGCAGAAGGGGACTATTTAGTGAAAAACTGTTTTTT. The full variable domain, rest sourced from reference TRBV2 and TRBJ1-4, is EPEVTQTPSHQVTQMGQEVILRCVPISNHLYFYWYRQILGQKVEFLVSFYNNEISEKSEIFDDQFSVERPDGSNFTLKIRSTKLEDSAMYFCASRRGLFSEKLFFGSGTQLSVL.

CDR3 loop: CASSQEFGEKLFF. In nucleotides, the CDR3 is TGTGCCAGCAGCCAAGAATTTGGTGAAAAACTGTTTTTT. The chain joins TRBV7-9 to TRBJ1-4; D is ambiguous. The germline CDR1 and CDR2 sequences are SEHNR and FQNEAQ (reference sequence). The CDR3 contains 13 residues. V shed 5 bases and J shed 7 bases, with 11 bases lying between them.

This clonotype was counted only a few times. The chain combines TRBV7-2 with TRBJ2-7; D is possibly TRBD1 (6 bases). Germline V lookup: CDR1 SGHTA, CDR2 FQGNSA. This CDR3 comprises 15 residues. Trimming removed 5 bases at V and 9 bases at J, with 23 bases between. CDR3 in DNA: TGTGCCAGCAGCCCAGGGGCTGCAGACCCCGAAGTGCAGTACTTC. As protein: CASSPGAADPEVQYF.

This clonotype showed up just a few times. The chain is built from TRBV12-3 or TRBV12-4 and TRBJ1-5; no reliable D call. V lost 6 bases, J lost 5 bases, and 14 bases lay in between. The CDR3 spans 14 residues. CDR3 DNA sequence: TGTGCCAGCAGGGATATGGACCGGGATCAGCCCCAGCATTTT. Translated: CASRDMDRDQPQHF.

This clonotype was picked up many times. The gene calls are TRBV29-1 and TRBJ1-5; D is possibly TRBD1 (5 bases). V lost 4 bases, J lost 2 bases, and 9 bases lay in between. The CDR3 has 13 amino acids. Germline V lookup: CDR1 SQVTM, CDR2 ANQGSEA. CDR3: CSVGGDGNQPQHF. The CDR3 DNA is TGCAGCGTTGGAGGGGACGGCAATCAGCCCCAGCATTTT.

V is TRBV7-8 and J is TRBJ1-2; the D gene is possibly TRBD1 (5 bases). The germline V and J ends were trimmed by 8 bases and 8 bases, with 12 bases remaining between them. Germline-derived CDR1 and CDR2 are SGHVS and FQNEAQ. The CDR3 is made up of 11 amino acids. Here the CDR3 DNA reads TGTGCCAGCGGCCGGGACGACGGCTACACCTTC. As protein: CASGRDDGYTF.

The CDR3 sequence: CASSSNLRGAGTGELFF. Written as DNA, the CDR3 is TGTGCCAGCAGCTCAAACCTCAGGGGTGCGGGCACCGGGGAGCTGTTTTTT. V is TRBV7-9 and J is TRBJ2-2; possible D gene TRBD1, 6 bases. Trimming took off 4 bases at V and 4 bases at J, with 19 bases between the two ends. The CDR3 consists of 17 residues. Germline CDR1 reads SEHNR; CDR2 reads FQNEAQ (reference sequence).

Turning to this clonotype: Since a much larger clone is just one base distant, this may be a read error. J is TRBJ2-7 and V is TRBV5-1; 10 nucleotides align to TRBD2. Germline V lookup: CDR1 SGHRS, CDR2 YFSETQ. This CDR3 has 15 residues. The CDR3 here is CAGSLEASGGYEQYF. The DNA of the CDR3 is TGCGCCGGCAGCTTGGAGGCTAGCGGGGGTTACGAGCAGTACTTC.

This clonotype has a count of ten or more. CDR3 nucleotide sequence: TGTGCCAGCAGCTTGACAGTCCAAGAGACCCAGTACTTC. Translated: CASSLTVQETQYF. This rearrangement joins TRBV7-9 to TRBJ2-5; D possibly corresponds to TRBD1 (5 bases). The CDR3 has 13 amino acids. Trimming left V 3 bases short and J 1 base short, with 6 bases between. Germline V lookup: CDR1 SEHNR, CDR2 FQNEAQ (reference sequence).

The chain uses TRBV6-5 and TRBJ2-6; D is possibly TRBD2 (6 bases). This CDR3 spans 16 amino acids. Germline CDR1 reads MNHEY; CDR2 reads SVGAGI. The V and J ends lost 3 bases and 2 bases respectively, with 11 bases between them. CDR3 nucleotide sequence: TGTGCCAGCAGTTATGGGCGGGACGCTGGGGCCAACGTCCTGACTTTC. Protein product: CASSYGRDAGANVLTF.

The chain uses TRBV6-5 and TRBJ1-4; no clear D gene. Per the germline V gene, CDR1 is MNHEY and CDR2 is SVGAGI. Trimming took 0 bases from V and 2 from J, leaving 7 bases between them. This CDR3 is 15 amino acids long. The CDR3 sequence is CASSYSWQTNEKLFF. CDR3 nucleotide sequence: TGTGCCAGCAGTTACTCGTGGCAGACTAATGAAAAACTGTTTTTT.

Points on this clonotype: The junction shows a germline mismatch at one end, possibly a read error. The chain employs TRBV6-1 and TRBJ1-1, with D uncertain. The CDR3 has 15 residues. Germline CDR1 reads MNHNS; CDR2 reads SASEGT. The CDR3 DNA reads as TGTGCCAGCAGAATGTTGGGGAGCATGAACACTGAAGCTTTGTTT. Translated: CASRMLGSMNTEALF.

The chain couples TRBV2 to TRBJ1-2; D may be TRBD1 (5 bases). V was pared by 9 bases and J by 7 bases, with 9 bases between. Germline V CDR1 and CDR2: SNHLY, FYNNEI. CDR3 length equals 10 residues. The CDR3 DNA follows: TGTGCCAGGGGGCGAGGTGGCTACACCTTC. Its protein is CARGRGGYTF.